This TCR beta chain originates from a study of blood T cell repertoires in COVID-19. Study information: The United States, Italy and Spain were the sources of the acute and convalescent COVID-19 samples.

Generated by immunoSEQ multiplex PCR, the TCRdb table keeps only in-frame clones and is missing some. This sample has 55,000 to 80,000 clones, with about 83% found just once. CDR1 and CDR2 from the germline V gene are LNHDA and SQIVND (reference sequence). The length of the CDR3 is 17 residues. V gave up 3 bases and J gave up 10 bases; unmatched junction bases: 16. This sequence joins TRBV19 and TRBJ1-5; the match to TRBD1 covers 9 bases. The TCR sequence derives from a human donor in a cohort sampled during active COVID-19. The specimen was peripheral blood. In DNA form, the CDR3 reads TGTGCCAGTAGTATTACGAGGGACAGGGCCCCCTTTGGTCCCCAGCATTTT. Residues: CASSITRDRAPFGPQHF.